Listed below are T cell receptor beta chains from one sample, sequenced in a study of cytomegalovirus exposure and HLA in healthy donors. The protocol was immunoSEQ multiplex PCR, while the TCRdb copy is restricted to in-frame clones and leaves out a portion. The sample includes approximately 75,000 clones, roughly 84% of them seen just once. Sequenced material: PBMCs. The receptors shown here come from an older man in good health and CMV-seropositive. The conserved cysteine and the conserved F or W are not part of the CDR3 here. Each record gives: CDR3 length, D gene, V gene, CDR3 protein. The D gene is left open where the match is weak.

19 | TRBD2 | TRBV9 | ASSAPSYRVAGHMETGELF
14 | TRBD1 | TRBV5-1 | ASSLAGDRGQETQY
11 | TRBD2 | TRBV7-8 | AGSGGVRETQY
12 | TRBD1 | TRBV15 | ATSREGQLYEQY
15 | TRBD2 | TRBV28 | ASSLGHPGLASYEQY
14 | TRBD1 | TRBV4-3 | ASSRDRDLMNTEAF
11 | TRBD1 | TRBV12-5 | ASGRDRNYGYT
13 | NA | TRBV5-1 | ASSLAAGPNNEQF
14 | NA | TRBV7-7 | ASSLGGRAGQETQY
12 | TRBD1 | TRBV6-5 | ASSYSDRIGGYT
11 | NA | TRBV27 | ASSPDYTDTQY
10 | NA | TRBV5-4 | ASSLGAEVAF
13 | TRBD2 | TRBV6-5 | ASRGLAGGQETQY
11 | NA | TRBV5-1 | ASSLSLDDTQY
13 | NA | TRBV6-5 | ASTRGGTAQETQY
13 | TRBD1 | TRBV6-1 | ASSERLQGDYGYT
11 | NA | TRBV19 | ASRAAAYNEQF
13 | NA | TRBV9 | ASSPGGGGDNEQF
11 | TRBD1 | TRBV5-8 | ASRGQYNSPLH
12 | NA | TRBV29-1 | SVEDPPGADTQY
13 | TRBD2 | TRBV6-5 | ASTGGTSGLARQY
13 | TRBD2 | TRBV2 | ASSPGLAGLDEQF
10 | TRBD2 | TRBV19 | ASGGGRETQY
12 | NA | TRBV28 | ASSPNDRLQKQY
14 | TRBD1 | TRBV4-1 | ASSYSDRGRQETQY
13 | TRBD1 | TRBV7-9 | ASSLGDSSGQPQH
13 | NA | TRBV9 | ASSVGIGEGEKLF
12 | TRBD1 | TRBV5-1 | ASSLAQGANEQY
11 | NA | TRBV7-3 | ASSPARGETQY
13 | TRBD2 | TRBV4-1 | ASSQGGGTTYEQY
13 | TRBD2 | TRBV28 | ASKAPSGGTYEQY
11 | TRBD1 | TRBV5-1 | ASTNRGVDTQY
12 | TRBD2 | TRBV14 | ASSQDLAGYEQY
14 | TRBD1 | TRBV13 | ASSLRQGFVGYGYT
12 | NA | TRBV7-2 | ASSPDTTNTEAF
11 | NA | TRBV18 | ASSGTENQPQH
15 | TRBD1 | TRBV2 | ASRLTGTGIGGRTIY
14 | TRBD1 | TRBV7-9 | ASSLSGQGDNSPLH
11 | TRBD1 | TRBV5-4 | ASSWDRGRGYT
13 | NA | TRBV28 | ASSSPARAGNTIY
12 | NA | TRBV30 | AWSVTRGGTEAF
13 | TRBD2 | TRBV2 | ASSPRPGGTDTQY
12 | NA | TRBV7-6 | ASSLGRDRRTQY
11 | NA | TRBV7-2 | ASSLTGQYGYT
13 | TRBD1 | TRBV4-1 | ASSQPGQGAEKLF